This is a list of T cell receptor beta chains from one sample in a study of T cell responses to AZD1222 COVID-19 vaccine. Profiling relied on immunoSEQ multiplex PCR, and the TCRdb table lists in-frame clones only, not all of them. This repertoire shows roughly 77,000 clones, more than 90% found once; its top ten account for around 5.3%. Sequenced here: peripheral blood, sampled on day 0 of AZD1222 vaccination. These receptors were obtained from an adult in good health. The CDR3 runs from the conserved cysteine through the conserved F or W. A D gene is named only where the DNA matches it firmly. Rows may omit the clone size; those that give it use once, few, many or a size class.

CDR3 length,clone size,D gene,V gene,J gene,CDR3 DNA,CDR3 protein
16,NA,NA,TRBV28,TRBJ1-5,TGTGCCAGCAGTTTATCCGGAATGTATAGCAATCAGCCCCAGCATTTT,CASSLSGMYSNQPQHF
11,NA,TRBD1,TRBV6-5,TRBJ1-1,TGTGCCAGCAGGGGACAGGGGAGGGCTTTCTTT,CASRGQGRAFF
13,NA,NA,TRBV27,TRBJ1-2,TGTGCCAGCAGTTTAACGTCAGGGTATGGCTACACCTTC,CASSLTSGYGYTF
15,NA,NA,TRBV7-7,TRBJ2-1,TGTGCTAGCAGCTTAGGTGAGCGGGCCTACAATGAGCAGTTCTTC,CASSLGERAYNEQFF
17,NA,TRBD2,TRBV5-4,TRBJ2-3,TGTGCCAGCAGCTTGGGGGCTAGCGGCATGAGCACAGATACGCAGTATTTT,CASSLGASGMSTDTQYF
16,NA,NA,TRBV2,TRBJ1-3,TGTGCCAGCAGTGAAGTCCGGACCAACTCTGGAAACACCATATATTTT,CASSEVRTNSGNTIYF
15,NA,TRBD2,TRBV10-3,TRBJ2-1,TGTGCCATCAGGTTAGCGGGGGGGCCGGGAAATGAGCAGTTCTTC,CAIRLAGGPGNEQFF
17,NA,TRBD1,TRBV6-1,TRBJ1-5,TGTGCCAGCAGTGCTGGACAGGTCCCAACCGGCAATCAGCCCCAGCATTTT,CASSAGQVPTGNQPQHF
12,NA,NA,TRBV7-2,TRBJ1-4,TGTGCCAGCAGCCCGCCGGGAGAAAAACTGTTTTTT,CASSPPGEKLFF
16,NA,TRBD1,TRBV5-5,TRBJ1-5,TGTGCCAGCAGCTGGGCAATTGCAGGGGGAAATCAGCCCCAGCATTTT,CASSWAIAGGNQPQHF
19,NA,TRBD2,TRBV19,TRBJ2-3,TGTGCCAGTACCCCGGGGGGACTAGCGGGTTATAGAAGCACAGATACGCAGTATTTT,CASTPGGLAGYRSTDTQYF
15,NA,TRBD2,TRBV6-5,TRBJ2-7,TGTGCCAGCAGAACCGAGGGACTAATCTCCTACGAGCAGTACTTC,CASRTEGLISYEQYF
12,NA,TRBD2,TRBV7-9,TRBJ2-2,TGTGCCGGCGGGGGGGCCACCGGGGAGCTGTTTTTT,CAGGGATGELFF
16,NA,TRBD2,TRBV7-2,TRBJ2-4,TGTGCCAGCAGCTCCGGGGGGGGCAGCGGAGCCCACATTCAGTACTTC,CASSSGGGSGAHIQYF
15,NA,NA,TRBV5-6,TRBJ2-1,TGTGCCAGCACCCCAATGTCACCGGGGTACAATGAGCAGTTCTTC,CASTPMSPGYNEQFF
13,few,NA,TRBV28,TRBJ1-5,TGTGCCAGCAGCCTAACGGCTTATCAGCCCCAGCATTTT,CASSLTAYQPQHF
13,NA,NA,TRBV5-5,TRBJ2-7,TGTGCCAGCAGCTTGTACCCGATTGAAGAGCAGTACTTC,CASSLYPIEEQYF
16,NA,TRBD1,TRBV5-6,TRBJ1-1,TGTGCCAGCAGCTCCCGGGACAGGGGTAGGACCACTGAAGCTTTCTTT,CASSSRDRGRTTEAFF
16,NA,NA,TRBV11-3,TRBJ2-2,TGTGCCAGCAGCCCCGCCTACCTCGGGGGCACCGGGGAGCTGTTTTTT,CASSPAYLGGTGELFF
13,once,TRBD1,TRBV27,TRBJ2-3,TGTGCCAGCAGGGACAGGGTATCAGATACGCAGTATTTT,CASRDRVSDTQYF
15,NA,TRBD1,TRBV7-2,TRBJ2-3,TGTGCCAGCAGCTTTAGACAGGGGGGCGCAGATACGCAGTATTTT,CASSFRQGGADTQYF
14,NA,TRBD2,TRBV7-2,TRBJ2-1,TGTGCCAGCAGCTTTAGCGGGGGCCCGAGGGAGCAGTTCTTC,CASSFSGGPREQFF
18,NA,NA,TRBV9,TRBJ1-4,TGTGCCAGCAGCGTCACGGCAGGCGGTGGGTCGGCTAATGAAAAACTGTTTTTT,CASSVTAGGGSANEKLFF
15,NA,NA,TRBV5-1,TRBJ1-3,TGCGCCAGCAGCTTGGAGCCCGGGTTGAGAAACACCATATATTTT,CASSLEPGLRNTIYF
15,NA,TRBD2,TRBV29-1,TRBJ2-2,TGCAGCGCACCACTAGCGGGAACCCATTCCGGGGAGCTGTTTTTT,CSAPLAGTHSGELFF
14,NA,NA,TRBV20-1,TRBJ1-2,TGCAGTGCTAGTGAGGAGGGGCAGAGAAATGGCTACACCTTC,CSASEEGQRNGYTF
12,once,NA,TRBV27,TRBJ1-1,TGTGCCAGCAGTTTCCTCAGTGGAACGGCTTTCTTT,CASSFLSGTAFF
14,NA,NA,TRBV28,TRBJ2-7,TGTGCCAGCAGTTTATTTGGGGGGACCTACGAGCAGTACTTC,CASSLFGGTYEQYF
14,NA,NA,TRBV2,TRBJ2-3,TGTGCCAGCGGGCAATGGGGGCAGACAGATACGCAGTATTTT,CASGQWGQTDTQYF
12,NA,NA,TRBV5-1,TRBJ1-3,TGCGCCAGCAGCGAGGTGGGAAACACCATATATTTT,CASSEVGNTIYF
17,NA,TRBD1,TRBV3-1/TRBV3-2,TRBJ1-5,TGTGCCAGCAGCCAAGAGAGGACAGGGCGCAGCAATCAGCCCCAGCATTTT,CASSQERTGRSNQPQHF
16,NA,NA,TRBV4-2,TRBJ1-2,TGTGCCAGCAGCCAAGTTAACGGGGAAGGAAGCTATGGCTACACCTTC,CASSQVNGEGSYGYTF
16,NA,NA,TRBV6-1,TRBJ2-7,TGTGCCAGCAGTGAAGAAGTTGGCACTGCCCTCTACGAGCAGTACTTC,CASSEEVGTALYEQYF
14,NA,TRBD1,TRBV30,TRBJ1-6,TGTGCCTGGAGGGGGGGGACAGTATATTCACCCCTCCACTTT,CAWRGGTVYSPLHF
14,NA,TRBD1,TRBV5-4,TRBJ1-2,TGTGCCAGCAGCTCGGCAGGGGGCAGTGATGGCTACACCTTC,CASSSAGGSDGYTF
12,NA,NA,TRBV24-1,TRBJ2-5,TGTGCCACCAGTCCGCAGGGCGAGACCCAGTACTTC,CATSPQGETQYF
16,NA,TRBD1,TRBV7-6,TRBJ2-3,TGTGCCAGCAGCTTAGCAGGGACAGCTAGCACAGATACGCAGTATTTT,CASSLAGTASTDTQYF
13,NA,NA,TRBV19,TRBJ2-3,TGTGCCAGTAGTAATAGCGGCACAGATACGCAGTATTTT,CASSNSGTDTQYF
16,NA,TRBD1,TRBV7-9,TRBJ2-2,TGTGCCAGCAGCTCCGGGACAGGGGTCCTCACCGGGGAGCTGTTTTTT,CASSSGTGVLTGELFF
14,NA,NA,TRBV7-2,TRBJ2-7,TGTGCCAGCAGCCCACAGGACGGCCGGAACGAGCAGTACTTC,CASSPQDGRNEQYF
13,NA,NA,TRBV19,TRBJ1-1,TGTGCCAGTAGTATCGAGGGGTGGACTGAAGCTTTCTTT,CASSIEGWTEAFF
12,NA,NA,TRBV29-1,TRBJ1-1,TGCAGCGTTGGAGCAGGGAGAACTGAAGCTTTCTTT,CSVGAGRTEAFF
14,NA,TRBD2,TRBV25-1,TRBJ2-2,TGTGCCAGCACCGCGGGGGGAAACACCGGGGAGCTGTTTTTT,CASTAGGNTGELFF
15,NA,TRBD2,TRBV2,TRBJ2-3,TGTGCCAGCAGGCTAGCGGGGGTTGTTACAGATACGCAGTATTTT,CASRLAGVVTDTQYF
13,NA,NA,TRBV2,TRBJ1-1,TGTGCCAGCACCCAAGGGGAGGACACTGAAGCTTTCTTT,CASTQGEDTEAFF
14,NA,NA,TRBV28,TRBJ2-7,TGTGCCAGCAGTTTCCGAGCTTACTCCTACGAGCAGTACTTC,CASSFRAYSYEQYF